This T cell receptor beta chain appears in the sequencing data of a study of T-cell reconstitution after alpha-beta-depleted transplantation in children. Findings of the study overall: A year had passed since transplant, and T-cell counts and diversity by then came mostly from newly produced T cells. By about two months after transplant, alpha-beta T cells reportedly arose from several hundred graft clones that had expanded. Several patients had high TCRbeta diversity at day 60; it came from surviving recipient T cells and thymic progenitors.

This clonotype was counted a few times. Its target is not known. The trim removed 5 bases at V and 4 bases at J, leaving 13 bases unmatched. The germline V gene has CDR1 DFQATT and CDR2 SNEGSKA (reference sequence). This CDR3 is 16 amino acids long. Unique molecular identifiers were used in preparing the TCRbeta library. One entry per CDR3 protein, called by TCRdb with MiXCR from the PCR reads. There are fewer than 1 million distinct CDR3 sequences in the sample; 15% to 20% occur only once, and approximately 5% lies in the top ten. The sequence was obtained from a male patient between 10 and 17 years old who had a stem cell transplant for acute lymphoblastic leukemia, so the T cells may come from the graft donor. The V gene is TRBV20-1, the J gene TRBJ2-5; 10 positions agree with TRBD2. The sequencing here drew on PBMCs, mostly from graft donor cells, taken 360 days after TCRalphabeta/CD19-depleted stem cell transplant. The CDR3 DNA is TGCAGTGCTCCTAGCGGGAGTGGGTCTAGGGGAGAGACCCAGTACTTC. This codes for CSAPSGSGSRGETQYF.